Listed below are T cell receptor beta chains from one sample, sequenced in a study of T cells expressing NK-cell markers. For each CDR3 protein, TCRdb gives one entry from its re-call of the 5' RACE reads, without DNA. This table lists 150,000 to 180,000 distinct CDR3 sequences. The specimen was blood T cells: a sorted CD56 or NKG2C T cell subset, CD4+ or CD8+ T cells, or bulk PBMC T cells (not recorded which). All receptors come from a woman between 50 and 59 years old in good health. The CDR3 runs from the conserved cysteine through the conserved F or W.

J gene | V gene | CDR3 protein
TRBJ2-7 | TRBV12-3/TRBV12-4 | CASSYDRVEQYF
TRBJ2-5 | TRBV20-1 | CSARDETGSHQETQYF
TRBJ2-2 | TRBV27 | CASYDYTGELFF
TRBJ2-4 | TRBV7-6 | CASSPTSGSRNIQYF
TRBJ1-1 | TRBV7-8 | CASSLSSGTSTEAFF
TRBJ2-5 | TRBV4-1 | CASSQMRAVGGLGGTQYF
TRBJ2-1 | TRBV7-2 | CASSLDGTGYNEQFF
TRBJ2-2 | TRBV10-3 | CAISEPGDGELFF
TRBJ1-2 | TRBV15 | CATSRDLSGVEGYTF
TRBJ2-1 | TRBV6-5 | CASSYGTSGLGNEQFF